This T cell receptor (beta chain) emerged from a study of CD8 T cells in Susac syndrome. V shed 2 bases and J shed 1 base, with 10 bases lying between them. The CDR3 is made up of 15 amino acids. CDR1 and CDR2 from the germline V gene are SGHNT and YYREEE (reference sequence). TCR beta was sequenced from blood CD8+ and CD4+ T cells. It was treatment-naive patients with stable or active relapsing-remitting disease who made up the multiple sclerosis controls. While CD8+ and CD4+ T cells were isolated negatively, TEMRA cells were enriched by FACS. RNA was extracted with the RNeasy kit, and a quantity of roughly 0.5 to 1 ug was reverse transcribed using random hexamers. TCR beta CDR3 was amplified by immunoSEQ covering 54 Vbeta and 13 Jbeta. TCRdb fed the immunoSEQ multiplex PCR reads into MiXCR, producing one record per CDR3 protein. Of about 430,000 distinct CDR3 sequences in the sample, more than 80% were seen once.

This chain uses TRBV5-4 with TRBJ2-1; D call uncertain. Sequencing input: CD8+ T cells from PBMCs. This sequence originates from a human donor with multiple sclerosis. CDR3 in DNA: TGTGCCAGCAGCTTAGCCTGGGCATCCTACAATGAGCAGTTCTTC. It codes for CASSLAWASYNEQFF.